This TCR beta chain was recovered during a study of early T cells in non-severe SARS-CoV-2 infection. The germline gives CDR1 SGHTS, CDR2 YDEGEE. The CDR3 length is 11 residues. The ends were cut back, 1 base at V and 5 bases at J, with 3 bases in the middle. This clonotype was counted ten times or more. Attachment of unique molecular identifiers to individual cDNA molecules was performed. TCRdb reanalysed the 5' RACE reads using MiXCR and keeps one entry per CDR3 protein. The data hold tens of thousands of distinct CDR3 sequences, with 8% to 10% observed a single time. The source is an adult who was a healthcare worker with PCR-confirmed SARS-CoV-2 infection or an uninfected control (not recorded which). The sample consisted of whole blood, taken at baseline. The chain recombines TRBV5-8 with TRBJ2-5; D is undetermined. CDR3 in DNA: TGTGCCAGCAGCTTGACGGAGACCCAGTACTTC. As protein: CASSLTETQYF.